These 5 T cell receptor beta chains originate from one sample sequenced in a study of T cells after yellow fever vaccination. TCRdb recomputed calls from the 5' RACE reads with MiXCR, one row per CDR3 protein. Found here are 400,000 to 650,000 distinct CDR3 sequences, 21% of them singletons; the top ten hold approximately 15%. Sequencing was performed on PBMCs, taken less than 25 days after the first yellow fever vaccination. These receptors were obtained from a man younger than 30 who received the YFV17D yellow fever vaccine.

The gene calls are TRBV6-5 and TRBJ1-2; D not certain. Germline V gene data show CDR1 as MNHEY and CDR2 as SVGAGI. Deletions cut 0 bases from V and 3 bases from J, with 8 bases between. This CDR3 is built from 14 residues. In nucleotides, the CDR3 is TGTGCCAGCAGTTACTCGTTCACCCACTATGGCTACACCTTC. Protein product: CASSYSFTHYGYTF.

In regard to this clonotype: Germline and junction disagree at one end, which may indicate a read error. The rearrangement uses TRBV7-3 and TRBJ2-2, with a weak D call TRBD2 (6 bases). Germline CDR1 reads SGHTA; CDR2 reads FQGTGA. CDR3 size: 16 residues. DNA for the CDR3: TGTGCCTGCAGCTTAACGGTGGGGACTCCCCTCGGGGAGCTGTTTTTT. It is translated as CACSLTVGTPLGELFF.

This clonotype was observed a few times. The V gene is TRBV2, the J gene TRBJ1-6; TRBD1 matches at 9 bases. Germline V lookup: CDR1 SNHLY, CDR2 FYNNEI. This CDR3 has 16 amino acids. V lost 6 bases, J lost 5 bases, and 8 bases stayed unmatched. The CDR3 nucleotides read TGTGCCAGCAGCGAACAGGGGGCGCCTAATAATTCACCCCTCCACTTT. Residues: CASSEQGAPNNSPLHF.

The CDR3 sequence is CASSVGTALNRPQHF. DNA for the CDR3: TGTGCCAGCAGCGTAGGGACAGCCTTAAATCGTCCCCAGCATTTT. This sequence joins TRBV7-8 and TRBJ1-5, with TRBD1 matching 7 bases. V lost 5 bases, J lost 10 bases, and 14 bases stayed unmatched. The CDR3 sequence is 15 residues long. The germline CDR1 and CDR2 sequences are SGHVS and FQNEAQ.

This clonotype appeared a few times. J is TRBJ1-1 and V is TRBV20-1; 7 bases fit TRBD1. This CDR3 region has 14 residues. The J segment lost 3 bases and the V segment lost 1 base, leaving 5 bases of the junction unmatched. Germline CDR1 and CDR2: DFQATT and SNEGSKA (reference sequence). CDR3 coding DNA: TGCAGTGCTAGAGCCGGCGGGACAGACACTGAAGCTTTCTTT. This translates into CSARAGGTDTEAFF.